Listed here is a single TCR beta chain. The CDR3 length is 14 residues. The germline V gene has CDR1 LNHDA and CDR2 SQIVND (reference sequence). The V and J ends lost 9 bases and 0 bases respectively, with 12 bases between them. The entry originates in a study of blood T cell repertoires in COVID-19. Study context: The cDNA or gDNA used as material had been derived from T cells, B-cell-depleted T cells, or PBMCs.

Original methodology: Estimated nucleated cell counts came from reference gene primer amplification. TCRdb keeps only in-frame clones here, not all; method: immunoSEQ multiplex PCR. V and J calls plus clone size are reproduced from that table; the DNA served to infer D and trimming. Of approximately 300,000 clones listed, more than 70% were seen once; the top ten hold about 1.6%. This receptor was identified in a woman between 45 and 65 years old with acute or convalescent COVID-19. The chain has TRBV19 and TRBJ2-1, with D perhaps matching TRBD2 (5 bases). Specimen: peripheral blood. In DNA form, the CDR3 reads TGTGCCAGCCAGTATGGGAGCTCCTACAATGAGCAGTTCTTC. As protein: CASQYGSSYNEQFF.